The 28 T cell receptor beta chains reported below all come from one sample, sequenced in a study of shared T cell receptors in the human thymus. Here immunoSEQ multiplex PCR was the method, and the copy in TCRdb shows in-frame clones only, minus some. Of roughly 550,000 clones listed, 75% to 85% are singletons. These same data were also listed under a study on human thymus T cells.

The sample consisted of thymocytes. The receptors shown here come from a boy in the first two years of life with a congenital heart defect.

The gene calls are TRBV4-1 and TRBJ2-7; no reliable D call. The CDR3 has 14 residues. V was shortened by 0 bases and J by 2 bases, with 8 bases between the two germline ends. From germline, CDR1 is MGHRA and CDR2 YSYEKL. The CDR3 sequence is CASSQDLLAYEQYF. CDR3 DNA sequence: TGCGCCAGCAGCCAAGATTTGCTAGCCTACGAGCAGTACTTC.

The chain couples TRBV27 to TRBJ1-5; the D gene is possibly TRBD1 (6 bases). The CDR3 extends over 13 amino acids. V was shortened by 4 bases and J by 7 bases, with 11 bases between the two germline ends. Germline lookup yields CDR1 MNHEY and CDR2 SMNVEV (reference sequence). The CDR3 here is CASSSGGGQPQHF. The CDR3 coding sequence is TGTGCCAGCAGTTCGGGGGGCGGACAGCCCCAGCATTTT.

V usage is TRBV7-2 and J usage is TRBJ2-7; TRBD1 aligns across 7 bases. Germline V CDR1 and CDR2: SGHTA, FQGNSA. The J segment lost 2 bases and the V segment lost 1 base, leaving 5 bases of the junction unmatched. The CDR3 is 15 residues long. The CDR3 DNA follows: TGTGCCAGCAGCTTAGAGAGGACAGGAACCTACGAGCAGTACTTC. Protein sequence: CASSLERTGTYEQYF.

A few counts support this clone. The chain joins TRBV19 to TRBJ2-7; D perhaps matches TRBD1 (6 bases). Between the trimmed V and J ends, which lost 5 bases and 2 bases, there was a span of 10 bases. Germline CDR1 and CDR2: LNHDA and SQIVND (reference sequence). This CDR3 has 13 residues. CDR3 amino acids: CASSRQVAYEQYF. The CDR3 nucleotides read TGTGCCAGTAGTCGACAGGTAGCCTACGAGCAGTACTTC.

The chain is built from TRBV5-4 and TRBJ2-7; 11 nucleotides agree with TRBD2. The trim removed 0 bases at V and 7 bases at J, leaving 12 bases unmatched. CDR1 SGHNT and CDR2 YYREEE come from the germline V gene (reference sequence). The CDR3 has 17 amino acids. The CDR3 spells CASSLEGVAGGAGEQYF. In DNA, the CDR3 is TGTGCCAGCAGCTTGGAGGGGGTAGCGGGAGGGGCGGGGGAGCAGTACTTC.

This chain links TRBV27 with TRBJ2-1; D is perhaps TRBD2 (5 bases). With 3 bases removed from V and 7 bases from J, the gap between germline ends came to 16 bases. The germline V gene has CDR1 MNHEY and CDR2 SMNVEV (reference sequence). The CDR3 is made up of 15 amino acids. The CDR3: CASSFLKAGGNEQFF. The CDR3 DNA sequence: TGTGCCAGCAGTTTTCTCAAGGCTGGAGGTAATGAGCAGTTCTTC.

The CDR3 here is CASSLRQGQTQYF. The CDR3, as DNA: TGTGCCAGCAGCCTGCGACAGGGCCAGACCCAGTACTTC. The rearrangement uses TRBV11-2 and TRBJ2-5; 7 positions agree with TRBD1. The germline CDR1 and CDR2 sequences are SGHAT and FQNNGV. CDR3 length: 13 residues. J was trimmed by 6 bases and V by 5 bases; bases with no gene match: 6.

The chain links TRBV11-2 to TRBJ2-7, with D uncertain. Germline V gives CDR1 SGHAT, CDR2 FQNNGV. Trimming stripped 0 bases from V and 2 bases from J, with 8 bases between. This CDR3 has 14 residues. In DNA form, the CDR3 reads TGTGCCAGCAGCTTAGATCACGCAGCCTACGAGCAGTACTTC. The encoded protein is CASSLDHAAYEQYF. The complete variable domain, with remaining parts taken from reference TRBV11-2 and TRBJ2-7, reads EAGVAQSPRYKIIEKRQSVAFWCNPISGHATLYWYQQILGQGPKLLIQFQNNGVVDDSQLPKDRFSAERLKGVDSTLKIQPAKLEDSAVYLCASSLDHAAYEQYFGPGTRLTVT.

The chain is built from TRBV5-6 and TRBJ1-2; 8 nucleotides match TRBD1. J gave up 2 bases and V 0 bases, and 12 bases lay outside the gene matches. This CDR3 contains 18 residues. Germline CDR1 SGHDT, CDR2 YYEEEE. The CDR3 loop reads CASSLAAGGHDLNYGYTF. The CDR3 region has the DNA TGTGCCAGCAGCTTGGCGGCAGGGGGCCATGACCTAAACTATGGCTACACCTTC. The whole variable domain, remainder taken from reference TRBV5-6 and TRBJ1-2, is DAGVTQSPTHLIKTRGQQVTLRCSPKSGHDTVSWYQQALGQGPQFIFQYYEEEERQRGNFPDRFSGHQFPNYSSELNVNALLLGDSALYLCASSLAAGGHDLNYGYTFGSGTRLTVV.

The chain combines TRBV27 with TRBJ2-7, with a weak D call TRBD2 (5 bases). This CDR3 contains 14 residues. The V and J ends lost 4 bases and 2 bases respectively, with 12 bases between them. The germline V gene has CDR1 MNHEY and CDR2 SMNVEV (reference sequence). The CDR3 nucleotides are TGTGCCAGCAGTTATTTGGTCGGGGCCTACGAGCAGTACTTC. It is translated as CASSYLVGAYEQYF.

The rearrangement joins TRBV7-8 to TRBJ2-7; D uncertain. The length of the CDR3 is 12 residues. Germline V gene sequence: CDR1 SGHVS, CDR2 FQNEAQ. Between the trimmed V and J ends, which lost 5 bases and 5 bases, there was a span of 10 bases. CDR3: CASSPRPDEQYF. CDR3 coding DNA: TGTGCCAGCAGCCCTAGACCTGACGAGCAGTACTTC.

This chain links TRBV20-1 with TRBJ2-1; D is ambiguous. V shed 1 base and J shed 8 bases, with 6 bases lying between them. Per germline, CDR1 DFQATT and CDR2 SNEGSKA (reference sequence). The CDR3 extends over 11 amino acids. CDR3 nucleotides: TGCAGTGCTAGAGGTACTTATGAGCAGTTCTTC. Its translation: CSARGTYEQFF.

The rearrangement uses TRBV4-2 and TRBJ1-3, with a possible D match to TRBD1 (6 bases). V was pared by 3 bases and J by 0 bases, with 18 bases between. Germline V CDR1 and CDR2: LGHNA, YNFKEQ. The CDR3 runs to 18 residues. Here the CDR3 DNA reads TGTGCCAGCAGCCAGGGACAAGGGACCTTATTCTCTGGAAACACCATATATTTT. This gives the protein CASSQGQGTLFSGNTIYF.

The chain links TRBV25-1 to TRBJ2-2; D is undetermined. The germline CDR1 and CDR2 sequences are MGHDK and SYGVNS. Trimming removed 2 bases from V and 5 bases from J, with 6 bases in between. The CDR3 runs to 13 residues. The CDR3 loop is CASSEGGTGELFF. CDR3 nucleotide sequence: TGTGCCAGCAGTGAAGGCGGTACCGGGGAGCTGTTTTTT.

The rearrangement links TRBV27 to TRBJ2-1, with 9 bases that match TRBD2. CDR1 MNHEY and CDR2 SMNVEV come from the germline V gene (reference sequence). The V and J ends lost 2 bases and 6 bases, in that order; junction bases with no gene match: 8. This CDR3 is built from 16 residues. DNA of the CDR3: TGTGCCAGCAGTTTAGAACCCGGACTAGCGTCCAATGAGCAGTTCTTC. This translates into CASSLEPGLASNEQFF.

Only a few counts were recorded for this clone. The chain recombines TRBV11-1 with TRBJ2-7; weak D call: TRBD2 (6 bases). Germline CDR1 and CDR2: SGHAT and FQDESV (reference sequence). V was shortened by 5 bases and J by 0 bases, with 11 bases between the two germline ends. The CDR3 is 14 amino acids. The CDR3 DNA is TGTGCCAGCAGCCAAGGGAGGAACTCCTACGAGCAGTACTTC. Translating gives CASSQGRNSYEQYF.

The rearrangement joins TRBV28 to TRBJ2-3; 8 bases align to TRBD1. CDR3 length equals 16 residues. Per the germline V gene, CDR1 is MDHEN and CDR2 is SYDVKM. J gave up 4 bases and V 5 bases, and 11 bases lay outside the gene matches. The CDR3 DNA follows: TGTGCCAGCAGTGGGGGCCCCAGGGGGCAGGCAGATACGCAGTATTTT. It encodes CASSGGPRGQADTQYF.

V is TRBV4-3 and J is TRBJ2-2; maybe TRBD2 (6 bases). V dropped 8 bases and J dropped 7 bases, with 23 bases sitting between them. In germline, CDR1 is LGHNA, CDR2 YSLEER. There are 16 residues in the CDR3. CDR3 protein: CASRHSVAEGFGELFF. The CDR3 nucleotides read TGCGCCAGCCGACATTCAGTAGCGGAGGGGTTCGGGGAGCTGTTTTTT.

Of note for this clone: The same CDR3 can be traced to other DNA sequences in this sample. In DNA form, the CDR3 reads TGTGCCAGCAGCTTTAGTGGGAGAACCGGGGAGCTGTTTTTT. The encoded protein is CASSFSGRTGELFF. The chain is built from TRBV7-8 and TRBJ2-2, with D maybe TRBD2 (5 bases). V lost 3 bases and J lost 5, with 10 bases in between. The CDR3 loop spans 14 amino acids. Germline V gene data show CDR1 as SGHVS and CDR2 as FQNEAQ.

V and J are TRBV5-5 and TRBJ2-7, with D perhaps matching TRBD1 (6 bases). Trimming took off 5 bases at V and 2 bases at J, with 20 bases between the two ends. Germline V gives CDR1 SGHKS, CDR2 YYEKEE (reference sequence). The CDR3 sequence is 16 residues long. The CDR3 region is CASRYYKQGSPYEQYF. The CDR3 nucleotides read TGTGCCAGCAGGTATTACAAACAGGGATCTCCCTACGAGCAGTACTTC. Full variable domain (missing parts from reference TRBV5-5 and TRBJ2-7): DAGVTQSPTHLIKTRGQQVTLRCSPISGHKSVSWYQQVLGQGPQFIFQYYEKEERGRGNFPDRFSARQFPNYSSELNVNALLLGDSALYLCASRYYKQGSPYEQYFGPGTRLTVT.

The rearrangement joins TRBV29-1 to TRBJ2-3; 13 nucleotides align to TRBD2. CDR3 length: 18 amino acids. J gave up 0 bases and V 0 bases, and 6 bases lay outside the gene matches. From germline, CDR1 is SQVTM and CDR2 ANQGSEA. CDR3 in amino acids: CSVEDGTSGDSSTDTQYF. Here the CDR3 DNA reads TGCAGCGTTGAAGACGGGACTAGCGGGGACTCTAGCACAGATACGCAGTATTTT.

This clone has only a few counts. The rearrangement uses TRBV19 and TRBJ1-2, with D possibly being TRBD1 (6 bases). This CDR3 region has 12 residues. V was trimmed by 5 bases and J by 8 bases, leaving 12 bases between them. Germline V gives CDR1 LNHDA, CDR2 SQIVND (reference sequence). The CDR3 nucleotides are TGTGCCAGTAGTTTTACAGGGCACGGCTACACCTTC. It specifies CASSFTGHGYTF.

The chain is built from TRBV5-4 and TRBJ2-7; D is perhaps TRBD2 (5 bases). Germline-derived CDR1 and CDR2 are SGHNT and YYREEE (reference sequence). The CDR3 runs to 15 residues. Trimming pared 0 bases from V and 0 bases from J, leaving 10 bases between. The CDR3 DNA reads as TGTGCCAGCAGCTTGGGGCTAGGAGGCTCCTACGAGCAGTACTTC. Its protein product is CASSLGLGGSYEQYF. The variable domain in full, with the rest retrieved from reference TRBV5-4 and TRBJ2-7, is ETGVTQSPTHLIKTRGQQVTLRCSSQSGHNTVSWYQQALGQGPQFIFQYYREEENGRGNFPPRFSGLQFPNYSSELNVNALELDDSALYLCASSLGLGGSYEQYFGPGTRLTVT.

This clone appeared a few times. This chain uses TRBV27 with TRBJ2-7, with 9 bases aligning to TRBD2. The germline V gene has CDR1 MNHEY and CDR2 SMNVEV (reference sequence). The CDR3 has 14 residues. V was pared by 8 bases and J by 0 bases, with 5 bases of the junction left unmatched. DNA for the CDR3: TGTGCCAGCCGGGGTAGCGGGAGCTCCTACGAGCAGTACTTC. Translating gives CASRGSGSSYEQYF.

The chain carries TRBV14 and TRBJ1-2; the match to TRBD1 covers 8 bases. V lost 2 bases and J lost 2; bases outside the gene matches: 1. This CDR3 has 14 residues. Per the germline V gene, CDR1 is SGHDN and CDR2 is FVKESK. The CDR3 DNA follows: TGTGCCAGCAGCCAACACAGGGGGAACTATGGCTACACCTTC. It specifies CASSQHRGNYGYTF.

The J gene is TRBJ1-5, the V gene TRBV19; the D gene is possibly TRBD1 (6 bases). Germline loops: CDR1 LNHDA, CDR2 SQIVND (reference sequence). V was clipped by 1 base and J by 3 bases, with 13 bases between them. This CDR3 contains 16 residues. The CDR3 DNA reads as TGTGCCAGTAGTATAGTCCGGGGGGCGATCAATCAGCCCCAGCATTTT. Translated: CASSIVRGAINQPQHF.

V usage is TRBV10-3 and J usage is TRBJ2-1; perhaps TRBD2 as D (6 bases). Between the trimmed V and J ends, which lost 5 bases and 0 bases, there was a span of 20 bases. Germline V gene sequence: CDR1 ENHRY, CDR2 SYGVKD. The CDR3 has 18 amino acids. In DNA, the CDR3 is TGTGCCATCAGTTTTGGACCGGACTACCCGAGCTCCTACAATGAGCAGTTCTTC. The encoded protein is CAISFGPDYPSSYNEQFF.

CDR3 DNA sequence: TGTGCCTGGAGTCCACGACTAGCGGGAGGCATCTCTGGGGCCAACGTCCTGACTTTC. It yields the protein CAWSPRLAGGISGANVLTF. The chain carries TRBV30 and TRBJ2-6, with 13 bases identical to TRBD2. The CDR3 consists of 19 residues. The trim removed 2 bases at V and 0 bases at J, leaving 7 bases unmatched. CDR1 is GTSNPN, CDR2 SVGIG, per germline (reference sequence).